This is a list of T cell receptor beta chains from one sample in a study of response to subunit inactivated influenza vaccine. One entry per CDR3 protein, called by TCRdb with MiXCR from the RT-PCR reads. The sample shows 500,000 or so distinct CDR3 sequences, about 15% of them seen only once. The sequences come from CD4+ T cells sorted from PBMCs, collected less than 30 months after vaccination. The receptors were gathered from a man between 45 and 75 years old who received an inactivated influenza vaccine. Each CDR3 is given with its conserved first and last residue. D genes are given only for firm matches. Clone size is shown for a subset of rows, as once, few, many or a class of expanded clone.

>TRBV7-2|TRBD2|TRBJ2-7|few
CASSSVGGSYEQYF
TGTGCCAGCAGTTCCGTCGGGGGGTCCTACGAGCAGTACTTC
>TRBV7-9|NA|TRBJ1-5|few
CASSRALTGISPQPQHF
TGTGCCAGCAGCCGAGCCTTAACAGGGATTTCACCTCAGCCCCAGCATTTT
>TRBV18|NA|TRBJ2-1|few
CASSRESGKGANEQFF
TGTGCCAGCTCAAGGGAAAGCGGGAAGGGGGCCAATGAGCAGTTCTTC
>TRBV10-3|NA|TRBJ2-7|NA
CAISADRSYEQYF
TGTGCCATCAGTGCGGACCGGTCCTACGAGCAGTACTTC
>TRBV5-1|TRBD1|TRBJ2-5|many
CASSKPGQTETQYF
TGCGCCAGCAGCAAACCGGGACAGACAGAGACCCAGTACTTC
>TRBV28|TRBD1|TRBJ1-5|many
CASSLRQGGNQPQHF
TGTGCCAGCAGTTTAAGACAGGGCGGCAATCAGCCCCAGCATTTT
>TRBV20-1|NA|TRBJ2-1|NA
CSASSGPSYNEQFF
TGCAGTGCTTCGAGCGGACCCTCCTACAATGAGCAGTTCTTC
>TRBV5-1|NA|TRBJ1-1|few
CASSSETKKAFF
TGCGCCAGCAGCTCGGAGACCAAGAAAGCTTTCTTT
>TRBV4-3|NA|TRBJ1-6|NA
CASSQDLNRVMDSPLHF
TGCGCCAGCAGCCAAGATTTGAACAGGGTAATGGACTCACCCCTCCACTTT
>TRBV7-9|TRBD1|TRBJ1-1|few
CASSLGDSTEAFF
TGTGCCAGCAGCTTGGGGGACAGCACTGAAGCTTTCTTT
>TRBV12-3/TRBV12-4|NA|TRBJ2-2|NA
CASTRDGTGELFF
TGTGCCAGCACTCGGGACGGCACCGGGGAGCTGTTTTTT
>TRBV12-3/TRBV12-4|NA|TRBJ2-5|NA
CASSTGSPGTQYF
TGTGCCAGCAGTACAGGGTCTCCAGGGACCCAGTACTTC
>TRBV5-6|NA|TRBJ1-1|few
CASSLWAGAEAFF
TGTGCCAGCAGCTTGTGGGCTGGCGCTGAAGCTTTCTTT
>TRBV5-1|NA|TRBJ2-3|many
CASRAGTSTDTQYF
TGCGCCAGCAGGGCCGGGACATCCACAGATACGCAGTATTTT
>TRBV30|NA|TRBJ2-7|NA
CAWSPKATGVSNEQYF
TGTGCCTGGAGTCCGAAAGCCACGGGGGTCTCGAACGAGCAGTACTTC
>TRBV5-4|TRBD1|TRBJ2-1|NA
CASSLSVRGPDNEQFF
TGTGCCAGCAGCTTAAGTGTCAGGGGGCCGGACAATGAGCAGTTCTTC
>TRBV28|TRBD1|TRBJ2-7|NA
CASSLLWGQGANEQYF
TGTGCCAGCAGTTTATTGTGGGGACAGGGGGCCAACGAGCAGTACTTC
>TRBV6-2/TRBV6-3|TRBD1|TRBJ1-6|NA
CASSYPGQRPTDFHF
TGTGCCAGCAGTTACCCGGGACAGCGCCCTACAGATTTCCACTTT
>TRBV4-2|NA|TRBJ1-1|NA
CASSQETSMNTEAFF
TGTGCCAGCAGCCAAGAAACGTCCATGAACACTGAAGCTTTCTTT
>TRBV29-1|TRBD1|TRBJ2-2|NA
CSVAQGRDTGELFF
TGCAGCGTTGCACAGGGGCGGGACACCGGGGAGCTGTTTTTT
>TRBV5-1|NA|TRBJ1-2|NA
CASSPGAGISYLRSNYGYTF
TGCGCCAGCAGCCCTGGGGCAGGGATCTCCTACCTGCGATCTAACTATGGCTACACCTTC
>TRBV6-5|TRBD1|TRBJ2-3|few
CASSYSGRGRVVTDTQYF
TGTGCCAGCAGTTACTCCGGCAGGGGGCGGGTGGTTACAGATACGCAGTATTTT
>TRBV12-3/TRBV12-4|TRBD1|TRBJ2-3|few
CASSLRTGGSDTQYF
TGTGCCAGCAGTTTGCGGACAGGGGGCTCTGATACGCAGTATTTT
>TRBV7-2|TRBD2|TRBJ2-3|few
CASGIAGVRTDTQYF
TGTGCCAGCGGAATAGCGGGAGTCCGCACAGATACGCAGTATTTT
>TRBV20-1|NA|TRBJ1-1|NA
CSARERGRTVLEAFF
TGCAGTGCTAGAGAACGGGGGAGGACTGTGCTCGAAGCTTTCTTT
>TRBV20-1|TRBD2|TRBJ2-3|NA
CSARTSGRGTDTQYF
TGCAGTGCTCGGACTAGCGGGAGGGGCACAGATACGCAGTATTTT
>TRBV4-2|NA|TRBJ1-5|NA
CASSQEGSMGNQPQHF
TGTGCCAGCAGCCAAGAAGGGTCGATGGGGAATCAGCCCCAGCATTTT
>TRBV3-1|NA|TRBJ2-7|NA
CASRGPYEQYF
TGTGCCAGCAGGGGCCCCTACGAGCAGTACTTC
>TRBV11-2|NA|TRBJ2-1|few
CASRSGSGEQFF
TGTGCCAGCAGATCAGGGAGTGGGGAGCAGTTCTTC
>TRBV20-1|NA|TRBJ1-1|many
CSAAFDTEAFF
TGCAGTGCTGCATTTGACACTGAAGCTTTCTTT
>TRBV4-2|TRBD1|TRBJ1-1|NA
CASTRGQETPLGLAFF
TGTGCCAGCACCAGGGGACAGGAGACGCCGTTGGGGTTAGCTTTCTTT
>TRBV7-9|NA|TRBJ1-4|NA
CASSGGTNEKLFF
TGTGCCAGCAGCGGCGGAACTAATGAAAAACTGTTTTTT
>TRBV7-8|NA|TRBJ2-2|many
CASSLVGRNTGELFF
TGTGCCAGCAGCTTAGTCGGCAGGAACACCGGGGAGCTGTTTTTT
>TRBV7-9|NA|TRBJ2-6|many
CASSLAVQVLRGGANVLTF
TGTGCCAGCAGCTTAGCCGTCCAGGTTCTTCGTGGTGGGGCCAACGTCCTGACTTTC
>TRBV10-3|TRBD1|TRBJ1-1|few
CAISESMGRQGSAFF
TGTGCCATCAGTGAGTCGATGGGTCGACAGGGGAGCGCTTTCTTT
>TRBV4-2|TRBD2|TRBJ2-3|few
CASSLIAGDRTDTQYF
TGTGCCAGCAGCCTCATAGCGGGGGACCGCACAGATACGCAGTATTTT
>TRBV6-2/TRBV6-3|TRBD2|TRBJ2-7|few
CASTRTSGTYEQYF
TGTGCCAGCACCCGGACTAGCGGGACCTACGAGCAGTACTTC
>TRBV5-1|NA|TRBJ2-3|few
CASSLAGDYADTQYF
TGCGCCAGCAGCTTGGCCGGGGATTATGCAGATACGCAGTATTTT
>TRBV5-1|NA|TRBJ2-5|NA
CASSWGLRGFQETQYF
TGCGCCAGCAGCTGGGGCCTGCGAGGCTTTCAAGAGACCCAGTACTTC
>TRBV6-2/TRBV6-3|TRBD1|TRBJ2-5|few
CASRGQGTFNPETQYF
TGTGCCAGCAGGGGACAGGGGACGTTTAATCCAGAGACCCAGTACTTC
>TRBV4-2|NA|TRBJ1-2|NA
CASSHPRASRAFNYGYTF
TGTGCCAGCAGCCACCCGCGGGCCTCCCGGGCGTTTAACTATGGCTACACCTTC
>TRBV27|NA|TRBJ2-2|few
CASSFRTGPNTGELFF
TGTGCCAGCAGTTTTAGAACAGGACCTAACACCGGGGAGCTGTTTTTT
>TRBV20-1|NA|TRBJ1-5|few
CSASVPTGPHSNQPQHF
TGCAGTGCTAGCGTACCAACAGGGCCCCATAGCAATCAGCCCCAGCATTTT
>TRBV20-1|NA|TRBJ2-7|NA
CSARSWTENYEQYF
TGCAGTGCTAGATCTTGGACGGAGAACTACGAGCAGTACTTC
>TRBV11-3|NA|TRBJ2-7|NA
CAIRTDTSYEQYF
TGTGCCATCCGGACAGACACTTCCTACGAGCAGTACTTC
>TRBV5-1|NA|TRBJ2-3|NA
CASSLALGSTSTDTQYF
TGCGCCAGCAGCTTGGCCTTGGGTTCCACTAGCACAGATACGCAGTATTTT
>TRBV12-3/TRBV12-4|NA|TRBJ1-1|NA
CASSLRHKISEAFF
TGTGCCAGCAGTTTACGACATAAAATTAGTGAAGCTTTCTTT
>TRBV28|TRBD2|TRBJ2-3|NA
CASSKLAGVTDTQYF
TGTGCCAGCAGTAAATTAGCGGGAGTCACAGATACGCAGTATTTT
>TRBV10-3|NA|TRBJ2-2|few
CAIGSNPSTGELFF
TGTGCCATCGGGTCTAATCCTTCCACCGGGGAGCTGTTTTTT